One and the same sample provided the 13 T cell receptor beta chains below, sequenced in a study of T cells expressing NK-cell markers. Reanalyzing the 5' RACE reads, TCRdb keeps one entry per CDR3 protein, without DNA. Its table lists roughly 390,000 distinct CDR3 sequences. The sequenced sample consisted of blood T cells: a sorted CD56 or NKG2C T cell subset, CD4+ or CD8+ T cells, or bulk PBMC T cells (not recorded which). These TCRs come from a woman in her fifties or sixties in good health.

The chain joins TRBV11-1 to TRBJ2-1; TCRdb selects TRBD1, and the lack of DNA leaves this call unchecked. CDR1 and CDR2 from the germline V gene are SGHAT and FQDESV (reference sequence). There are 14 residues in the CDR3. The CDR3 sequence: CASKGRDGNNEQFF.

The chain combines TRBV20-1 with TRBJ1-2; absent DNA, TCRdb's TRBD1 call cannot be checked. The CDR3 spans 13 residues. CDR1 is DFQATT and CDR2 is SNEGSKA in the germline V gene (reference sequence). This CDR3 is CSASAGLNYGYTF.

CDR3 amino acids: CASSMVGATNEKLFF. The V and J genes are TRBV5-1 and TRBJ1-4. Germline-derived CDR1 and CDR2 are SGHRS and YFSETQ. This CDR3 is built from 15 residues. Supplemented by reference TRBV5-1 and TRBJ1-4, the full variable domain reads KAGVTQTPRYLIKTRGQQVTLSCSPISGHRSVSWYQQTPGQGLQFLFEYFSETQRNKGNFPGRFSGRQFSNSRSEMNVSTLELGDSALYLCASSMVGATNEKLFFGSGTQLSVL.

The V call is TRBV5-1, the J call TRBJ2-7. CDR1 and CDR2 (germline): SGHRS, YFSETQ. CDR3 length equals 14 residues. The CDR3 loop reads CASSLDRSSYEQYF. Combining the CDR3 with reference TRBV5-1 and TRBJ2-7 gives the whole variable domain KAGVTQTPRYLIKTRGQQVTLSCSPISGHRSVSWYQQTPGQGLQFLFEYFSETQRNKGNFPGRFSGRQFSNSRSEMNVSTLELGDSALYLCASSLDRSSYEQYFGPGTRLTVT.

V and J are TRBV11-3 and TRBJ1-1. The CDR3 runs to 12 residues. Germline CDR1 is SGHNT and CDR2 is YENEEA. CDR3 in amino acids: CASSLVGSAAFF.

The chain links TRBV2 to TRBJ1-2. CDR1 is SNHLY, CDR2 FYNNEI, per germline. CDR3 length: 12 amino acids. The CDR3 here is CASSQDNHGYTF.

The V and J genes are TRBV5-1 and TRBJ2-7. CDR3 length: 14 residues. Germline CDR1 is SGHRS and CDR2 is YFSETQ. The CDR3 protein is CASSLAGITYEQYF.

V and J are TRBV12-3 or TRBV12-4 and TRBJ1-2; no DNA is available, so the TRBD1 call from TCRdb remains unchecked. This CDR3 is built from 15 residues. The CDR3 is CASSLGTVISDGYTF.

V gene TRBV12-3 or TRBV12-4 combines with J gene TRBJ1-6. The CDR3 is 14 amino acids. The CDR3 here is CASSLAGLNSPLHF.

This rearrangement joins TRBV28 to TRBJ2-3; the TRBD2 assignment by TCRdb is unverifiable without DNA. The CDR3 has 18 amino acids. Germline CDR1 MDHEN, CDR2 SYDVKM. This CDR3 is CASSCSVRLAGTCDTQYF. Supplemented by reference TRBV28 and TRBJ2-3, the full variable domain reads DVKVTQSSRYLVKRTGEKVFLECVQDMDHENMFWYRQDPGLGLRLIYFSYDVKMKEKGDIPEGYSVSREKKERFSLILESASTNQTSMYLCASSCSVRLAGTCDTQYFGPGTRLTVL.

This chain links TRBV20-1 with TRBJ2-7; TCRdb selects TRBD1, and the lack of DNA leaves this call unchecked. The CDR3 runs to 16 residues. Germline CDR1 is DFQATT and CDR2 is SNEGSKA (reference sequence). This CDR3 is CSARAPWGVDTYEQYF.

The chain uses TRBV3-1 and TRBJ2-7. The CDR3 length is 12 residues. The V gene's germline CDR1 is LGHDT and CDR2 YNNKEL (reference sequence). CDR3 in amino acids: CASSHWTSEQYF.

The CDR3 loop is CASSLGTVANTGELFF. The chain links TRBV3-1 to TRBJ2-2; the D call from TCRdb, TRBD1, cannot be confirmed without DNA. The V gene's germline CDR1 is LGHDT and CDR2 YNNKEL (reference sequence). CDR3 length equals 16 residues.